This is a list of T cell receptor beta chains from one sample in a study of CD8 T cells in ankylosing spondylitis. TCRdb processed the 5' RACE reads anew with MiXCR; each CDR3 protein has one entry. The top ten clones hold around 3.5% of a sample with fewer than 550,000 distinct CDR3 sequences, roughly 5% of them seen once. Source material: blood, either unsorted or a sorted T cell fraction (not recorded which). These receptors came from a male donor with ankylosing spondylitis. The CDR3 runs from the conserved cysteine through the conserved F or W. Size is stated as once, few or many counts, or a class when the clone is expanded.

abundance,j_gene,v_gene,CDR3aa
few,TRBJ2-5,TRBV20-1,CSASRGLEETQYF
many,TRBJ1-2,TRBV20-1,CSASSGSGQGYGYTF
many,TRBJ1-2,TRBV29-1,CSVDGSPTNYGYTF
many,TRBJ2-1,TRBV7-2,CASSQRGLGNNEQFF
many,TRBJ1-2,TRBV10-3,CAIGARDGYTF
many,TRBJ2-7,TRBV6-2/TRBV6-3,CASSYTKSAYTYEQYF
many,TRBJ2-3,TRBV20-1,CSARDRGRGADTQYF
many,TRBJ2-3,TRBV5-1,CASTPGWGTDTQYF
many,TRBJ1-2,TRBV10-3,CAISESGVITADYGYTF
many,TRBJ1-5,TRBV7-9,CASSLGGHNQPQHF
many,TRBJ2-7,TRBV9,CASSVGDTSYEQYF
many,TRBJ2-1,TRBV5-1,CASSWNFPVSGGLGAYNEQFF
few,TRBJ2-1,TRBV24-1,CAAGNTGEQFF
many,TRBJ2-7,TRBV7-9,CASSVSGTLSYEQYF
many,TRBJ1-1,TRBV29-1,CSVVQGRDSYAFF